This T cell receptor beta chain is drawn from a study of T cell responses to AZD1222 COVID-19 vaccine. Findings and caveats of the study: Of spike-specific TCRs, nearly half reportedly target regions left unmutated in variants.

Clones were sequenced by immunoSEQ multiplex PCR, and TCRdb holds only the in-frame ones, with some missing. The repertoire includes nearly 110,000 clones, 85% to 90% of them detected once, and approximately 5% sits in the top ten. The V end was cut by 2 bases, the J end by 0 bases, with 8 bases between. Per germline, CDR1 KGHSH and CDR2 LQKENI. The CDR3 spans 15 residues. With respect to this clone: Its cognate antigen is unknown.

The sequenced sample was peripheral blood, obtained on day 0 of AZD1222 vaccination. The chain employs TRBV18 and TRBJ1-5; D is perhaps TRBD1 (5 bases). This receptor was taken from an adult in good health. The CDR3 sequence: CASSPSQGSNQPQHF. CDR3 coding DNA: TGTGCCAGCTCACCAAGCCAGGGTAGCAATCAGCCCCAGCATTTT.